This T cell receptor (beta chain) derives from a study of blood T cell repertoires in COVID-19. About the research overall: PBMCs, B-cell-depleted T cells, or T cells were the source of the cDNA or gDNA that made up the material.

This clone was picked up a small number of times. Each exposed participant met a COVID-19 case in the 2 weeks preceding study entry. CDR1 and CDR2 from the germline V gene are SGDLS and YYNGEE. Trimming removed 3 bases from V and 4 bases from J, with 13 bases in between. This CDR3 comprises 14 residues. How the authors handled the data: It was from reference gene primer amplification that nucleated cell counts were estimated. Clones were read by immunoSEQ multiplex PCR, and TCRdb kept only the in-frame ones, dropping some. V and J calls and clone size are as listed in that table; D and trimming were resolved from the DNA. This table holds about 250,000 clones, roughly 85% found once.

Sequencing was performed on PBMCs or T cells enriched from blood (not recorded which). The chain combines TRBV9 with TRBJ1-1; tentative D call: TRBD1 (6 bases). This clonotype was sampled from a woman between 45 and 65 years old who had been exposed to COVID-19. The CDR3 region has the DNA TGTGCCAGCAGCGCTCTACAGGGATCCACTGAAGCTTTCTTT. This sequence encodes CASSALQGSTEAFF.